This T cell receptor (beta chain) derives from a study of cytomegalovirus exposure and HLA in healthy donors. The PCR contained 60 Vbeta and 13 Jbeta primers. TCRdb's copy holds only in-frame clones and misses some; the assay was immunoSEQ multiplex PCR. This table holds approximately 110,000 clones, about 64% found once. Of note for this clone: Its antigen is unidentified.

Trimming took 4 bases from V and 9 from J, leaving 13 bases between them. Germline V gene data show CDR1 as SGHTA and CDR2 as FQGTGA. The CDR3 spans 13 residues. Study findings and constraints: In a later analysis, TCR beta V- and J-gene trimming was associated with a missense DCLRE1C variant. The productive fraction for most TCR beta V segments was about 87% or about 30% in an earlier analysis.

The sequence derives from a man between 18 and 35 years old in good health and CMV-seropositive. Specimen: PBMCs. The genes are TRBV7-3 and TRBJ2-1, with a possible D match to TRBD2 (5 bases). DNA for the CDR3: TGTGCCAGCAGCTGGACTGTCGAGGGTGAGCAGTTCTTC. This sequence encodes CASSWTVEGEQFF.